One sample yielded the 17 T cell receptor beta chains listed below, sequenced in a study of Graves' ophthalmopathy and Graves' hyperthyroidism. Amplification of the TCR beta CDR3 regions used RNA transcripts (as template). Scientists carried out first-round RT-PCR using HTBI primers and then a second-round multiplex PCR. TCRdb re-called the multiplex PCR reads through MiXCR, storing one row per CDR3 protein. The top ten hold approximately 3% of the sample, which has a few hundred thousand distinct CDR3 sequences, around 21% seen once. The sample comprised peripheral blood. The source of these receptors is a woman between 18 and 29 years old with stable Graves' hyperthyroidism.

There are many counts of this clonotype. For the CDR3, the DNA is TGTGCCAGCAGTGAGGTAGGGAAAAACCAGCCCCAGCATTTT. Translation gives CASSEVGKNQPQHF. The V call is TRBV2, the J call TRBJ1-5; no definite D call. Trimming left V 3 bases short and J 7 bases short, with 13 bases between. Germline lookup yields CDR1 SNHLY and CDR2 FYNNEI. The CDR3 sequence is 14 residues long.

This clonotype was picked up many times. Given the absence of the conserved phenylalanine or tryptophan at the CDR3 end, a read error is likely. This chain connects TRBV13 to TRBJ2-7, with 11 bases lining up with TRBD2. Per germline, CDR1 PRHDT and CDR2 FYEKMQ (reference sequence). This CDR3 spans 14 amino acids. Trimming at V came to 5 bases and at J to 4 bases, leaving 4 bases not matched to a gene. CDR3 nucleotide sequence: TGTGCCAGCAGCGTAACTAGCGGGAGTTACGAGCAGTACCTC. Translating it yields CASSVTSGSYEQYL.

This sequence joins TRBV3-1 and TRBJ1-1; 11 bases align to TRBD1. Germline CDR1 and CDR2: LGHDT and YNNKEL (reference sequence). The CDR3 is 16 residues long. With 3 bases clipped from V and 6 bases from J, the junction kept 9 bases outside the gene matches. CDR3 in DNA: TGTGCCAGCAGCCATGGGGGACAGGGGGGGTTATCTGAAGCTTTCTTT. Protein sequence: CASSHGGQGGLSEAFF.

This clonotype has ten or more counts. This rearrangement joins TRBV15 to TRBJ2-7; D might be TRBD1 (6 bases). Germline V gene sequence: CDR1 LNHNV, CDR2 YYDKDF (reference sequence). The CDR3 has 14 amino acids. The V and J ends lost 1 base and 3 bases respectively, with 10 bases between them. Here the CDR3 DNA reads TGTGCCACCAGCAGAGCGGGACACCTCTACGAGCAGTACTTC. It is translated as CATSRAGHLYEQYF.

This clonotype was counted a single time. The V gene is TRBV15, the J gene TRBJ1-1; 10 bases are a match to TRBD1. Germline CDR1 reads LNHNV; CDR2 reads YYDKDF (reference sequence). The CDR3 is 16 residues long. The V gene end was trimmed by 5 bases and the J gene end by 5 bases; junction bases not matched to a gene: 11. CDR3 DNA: TGTGCCACCAGCCAGACAGGGGGCGGGGCACGGACTGAAGCTTTCTTT. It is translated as CATSQTGGGARTEAFF.

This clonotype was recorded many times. The CDR3 DNA reads TGTGCCAGCAGTAGCGGGACTAGCCTTTCCTACGAGCAGTACTTC. Protein product: CASSSGTSLSYEQYF. The rearrangement joins TRBV6-1 to TRBJ2-7; the match to TRBD2 covers 9 bases. The trim removed 5 bases at V and 1 base at J, leaving 6 bases unmatched. Germline V CDR1 and CDR2: MNHNS, SASEGT. The CDR3 is made up of 15 amino acids.

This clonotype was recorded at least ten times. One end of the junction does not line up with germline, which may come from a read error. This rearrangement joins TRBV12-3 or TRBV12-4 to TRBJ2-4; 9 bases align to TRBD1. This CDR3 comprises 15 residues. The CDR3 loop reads CASSQYRGPKNIKYF. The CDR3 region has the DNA TGTGCCAGCAGCCAGTACAGGGGGCCTAAAAACATTAAGTACTTC.

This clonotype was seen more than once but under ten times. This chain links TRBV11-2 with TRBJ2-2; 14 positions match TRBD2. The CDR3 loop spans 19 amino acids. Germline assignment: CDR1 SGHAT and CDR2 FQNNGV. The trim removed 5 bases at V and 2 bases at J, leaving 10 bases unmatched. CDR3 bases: TGTGCCAGCAGCAGTAAACGACTAGCGGGAGGGAAAAACACCGGGGAGCTGTTTTTT. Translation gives CASSSKRLAGGKNTGELFF.

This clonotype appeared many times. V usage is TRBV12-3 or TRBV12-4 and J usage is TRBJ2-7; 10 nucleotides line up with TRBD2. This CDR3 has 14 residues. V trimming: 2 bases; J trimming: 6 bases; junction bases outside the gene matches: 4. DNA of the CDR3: TGTGCCAGCAGTTTAACTAGCGGGATCTCCGAGCAGTACTTC. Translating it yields CASSLTSGISEQYF.

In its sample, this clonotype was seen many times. The CDR3 loop reads CASRGQGRYEQYF. In DNA, the CDR3 is TGTGCCAGCCGGGGCCAGGGGAGGTACGAGCAGTACTTC. The chain recombines TRBV13 with TRBJ2-7; possibly TRBD1 or TRBD2 for D (6 bases each). Trimming shortened V by 8 bases and J by 4 bases, and 15 bases separated the two germline ends. Germline values: CDR1 PRHDT, CDR2 FYEKMQ (reference sequence). This CDR3 region has 13 residues.

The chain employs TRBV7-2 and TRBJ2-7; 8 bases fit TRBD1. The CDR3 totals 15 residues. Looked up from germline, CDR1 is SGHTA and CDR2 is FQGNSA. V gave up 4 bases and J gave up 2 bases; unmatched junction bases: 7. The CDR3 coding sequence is TGTGCCAGCAGCTCGGACAGGGCAGGGACCTACGAGCAGTACTTC. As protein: CASSSDRAGTYEQYF.

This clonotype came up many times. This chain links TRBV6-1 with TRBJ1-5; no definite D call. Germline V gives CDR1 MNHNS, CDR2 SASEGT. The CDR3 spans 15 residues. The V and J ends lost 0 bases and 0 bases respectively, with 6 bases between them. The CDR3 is CASSEAPGSNQPQHF. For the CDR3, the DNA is TGTGCCAGCAGTGAAGCGCCCGGTAGCAATCAGCCCCAGCATTTT.

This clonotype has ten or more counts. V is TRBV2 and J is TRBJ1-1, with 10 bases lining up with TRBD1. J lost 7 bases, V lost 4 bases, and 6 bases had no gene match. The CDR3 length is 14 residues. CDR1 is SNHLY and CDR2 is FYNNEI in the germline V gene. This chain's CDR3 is CASSGDRGFGEAFF. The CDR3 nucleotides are TGTGCCAGCAGTGGGGACAGGGGTTTCGGTGAAGCTTTCTTT.

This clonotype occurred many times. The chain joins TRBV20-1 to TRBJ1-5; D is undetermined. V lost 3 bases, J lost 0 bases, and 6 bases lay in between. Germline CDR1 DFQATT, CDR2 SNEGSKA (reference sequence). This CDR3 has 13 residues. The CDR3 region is CSARRNSNQPQHF. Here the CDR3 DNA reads TGCAGTGCTAGGAGAAATAGCAATCAGCCCCAGCATTTT.

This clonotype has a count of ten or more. The CDR3, as DNA: TGTGCCAGCAGTTGGACAGGGGCAGAGTATGGCTACACCTTC. It yields the protein CASSWTGAEYGYTF. The rearrangement uses TRBV12-3 or TRBV12-4 and TRBJ1-2; 9 nucleotides line up with TRBD1. The CDR3 extends over 14 amino acids. The V and J ends lost 4 bases and 5 bases, in that order; junction bases with no gene match: 5.

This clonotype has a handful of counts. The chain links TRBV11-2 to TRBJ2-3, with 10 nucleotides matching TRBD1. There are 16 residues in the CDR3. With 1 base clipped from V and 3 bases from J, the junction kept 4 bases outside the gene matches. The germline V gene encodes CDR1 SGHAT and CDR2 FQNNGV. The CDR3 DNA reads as TGTGCCAGCAGCTTAGTGGGGACAGGGGTAACAGATACGCAGTATTTT. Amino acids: CASSLVGTGVTDTQYF.

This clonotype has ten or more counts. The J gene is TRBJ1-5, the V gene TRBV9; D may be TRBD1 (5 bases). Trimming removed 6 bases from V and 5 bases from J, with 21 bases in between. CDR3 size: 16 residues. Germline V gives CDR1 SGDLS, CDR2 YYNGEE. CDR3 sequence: CASKGPLHRLHQPQHF. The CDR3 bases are TGTGCCAGCAAGGGCCCGTTGCACAGGCTTCATCAGCCCCAGCATTTT.